The 31 T cell receptor beta chains below were found in one sample sequenced in a study of T cell responses to AZD1222 COVID-19 vaccine. The method was immunoSEQ multiplex PCR; TCRdb's version includes in-frame clones alone and lacks a portion of them. The data show about 110,000 clones, roughly nine tenths seen once. Sequencing used peripheral blood, obtained 28 days after the second AZD1222 dose. The receptor set was obtained from an adult who received the AZD1222 COVID-19 vaccine.

DNA for the CDR3: TGCGCCAGCAGCGTCATCCAGGGGGGAGGTGAAAAACTGTTTTTT. Amino acid sequence: CASSVIQGGGEKLFF. This chain links TRBV5-1 with TRBJ1-4; TRBD1 aligns across 7 bases. Per the germline V gene, CDR1 is SGHRS and CDR2 is YFSETQ. The V and J ends lost 4 bases and 7 bases, in that order; junction bases with no gene match: 10. The CDR3 sequence is 15 residues long. Variable domain in full (rest from reference TRBV5-1 and TRBJ1-4): KAGVTQTPRYLIKTRGQQVTLSCSPISGHRSVSWYQQTPGQGLQFLFEYFSETQRNKGNFPGRFSGRQFSNSRSEMNVSTLELGDSALYLCASSVIQGGGEKLFFGSGTQLSVL.

The CDR3 is CASSSGTGAFYSGNTIYF. Here the CDR3 DNA reads TGTGCCAGCAGCTCCGGGACAGGGGCCTTCTACTCTGGAAACACCATATATTTT. The rearrangement joins TRBV7-7 to TRBJ1-3; 10 nucleotides agree with TRBD1. The CDR3 extends over 18 amino acids. Germline CDR1 SSHAT, CDR2 FNYEAQ (reference sequence). J gave up 0 bases and V 4 bases, and 9 bases lay outside the gene matches.

This clone appeared a few times. The V gene is TRBV24-1, the J gene TRBJ2-2; D ambiguous. The CDR3 consists of 15 residues. CDR1 is KGHDR, CDR2 SFDVKD, per germline. Trimming cost V 2 bases and J 2 bases, with 8 bases left between them. The CDR3 DNA sequence: TGTGCCACCAGTGATTCCCATCTAAACACCGGGGAGCTGTTTTTT. Its protein is CATSDSHLNTGELFF.

The chain joins TRBV9 to TRBJ2-1, with TRBD2 matching over 7 bases. CDR1 and CDR2 from the germline V gene are SGDLS and YYNGEE. This CDR3 has 14 amino acids. V lost 3 bases and J lost 7; bases outside the gene matches: 7. The CDR3 nucleotides read TGTGCCAGCAGCGCTGGGGGGGGTCGGAATGAGCAGTTCTTC. Amino acid sequence: CASSAGGGRNEQFF.

This clone has just a few counts. The chain recombines TRBV6-5 with TRBJ1-2; possibly TRBD1 for D (5 bases). Trimming cost V 2 bases and J 8 bases, with 15 bases left between them. The CDR3 is made up of 14 amino acids. CDR1 and CDR2 from the germline V gene are MNHEY and SVGAGI. CDR3 region: CASSYQGVMGGYTF. The CDR3, as DNA: TGTGCCAGCAGTTACCAGGGAGTTATGGGGGGCTACACCTTC.

The chain is built from TRBV6-1 and TRBJ1-6; D remains ambiguous. The ends were cut back, 1 base at V and 8 bases at J, with 3 bases in the middle. CDR3 length equals 12 residues. Germline CDR1 is MNHNS and CDR2 is SASEGT. The DNA of the CDR3 is TGTGCCAGCAGTGAAGAGGATTCACCCCTCCACTTT. This sequence encodes CASSEEDSPLHF.

V and J are TRBV11-2 and TRBJ1-1; D might be TRBD1 (6 bases). This CDR3 contains 14 residues. The V and J ends lost 2 bases and 5 bases respectively, with 12 bases between them. Germline assignment: CDR1 SGHAT and CDR2 FQNNGV. As DNA, the CDR3 is TGTGCCAGCAGCTTATTATTAGGGGGTACTGAAGCTTTCTTT. It encodes CASSLLLGGTEAFF.

In its sample, this clone was seen many times. The chain joins TRBV11-2 to TRBJ1-2; TRBD1 is a possible D gene (5 bases). With 5 bases removed from V and 4 bases from J, the gap between germline ends came to 14 bases. CDR1 is SGHAT and CDR2 is FQNNGV in the germline V gene. The CDR3 covers 14 residues. The CDR3 here is CASSPGTSPYGYTF. In DNA form, the CDR3 reads TGTGCCAGCAGCCCGGGGACCTCTCCCTATGGCTACACCTTC.

The chain employs TRBV7-2 and TRBJ2-7, with 9 bases fitting TRBD2. This CDR3 is 15 amino acids long. V was pared by 3 bases and J by 6 bases, with 9 bases of the junction left unmatched. Germline CDR1 SGHTA, CDR2 FQGNSA. The CDR3 coding sequence is TGTGCCAGCAGCTTCTTAGCGGGGGAGGGCTTCGAGCAGTACTTC. This codes for CASSFLAGEGFEQYF.

V gene TRBV19 combines with J gene TRBJ1-2; D call uncertain. The CDR3 consists of 15 residues. Trimming pared 0 bases from V and 1 base from J, leaving 9 bases between. CDR1 LNHDA and CDR2 SQIVND come from the germline V gene (reference sequence). CDR3 nucleotide sequence: TGTGCCAGTAGTATAGATCGCGAAAATAACTATGGCTACACCTTC. Its protein is CASSIDRENNYGYTF.

The chain employs TRBV5-4 and TRBJ2-7; weak D call: TRBD1 (5 bases). Germline V gives CDR1 SGHNT, CDR2 YYREEE (reference sequence). Deletions cut 2 bases from V and 5 bases from J, with 11 bases between. This CDR3 is built from 13 residues. The DNA for the CDR3 is TGTGCCAGCAGCTTACAACAGGATGACGAGCAGTACTTC. It is translated as CASSLQQDDEQYF.

This clone was seen once. This rearrangement joins TRBV7-9 to TRBJ1-5; D is perhaps TRBD1 (5 bases). This CDR3 region has 15 residues. Germline V gene lookup returns CDR1 SEHNR and CDR2 FQNEAQ (reference sequence). V lost 5 bases and J 7 bases, leaving 18 bases between the germline ends. CDR3 in amino acids: CASSPRGTGEQPQHF. CDR3 DNA sequence: TGTGCCAGCAGCCCGCGAGGGACTGGCGAACAGCCCCAGCATTTT.

Only a few counts were recorded for this clone. The rearrangement uses TRBV5-1 and TRBJ2-7, with D tentatively TRBD1 or TRBD2 (5 bases each). The germline gives CDR1 SGHRS, CDR2 YFSETQ. Trimming removed 3 bases at V and 0 bases at J, with 13 bases between. The CDR3 is 15 amino acids. The CDR3 reads CASSSRGVASYEQYF. Here the CDR3 DNA reads TGCGCCAGCAGCTCGAGAGGGGTGGCCTCCTACGAGCAGTACTTC.

V gene TRBV4-1 combines with J gene TRBJ1-1; TRBD1 might be the D (5 bases). The length of the CDR3 is 15 residues. The V end was cut by 0 bases, the J end by 1 base, with 9 bases between. The germline gives CDR1 MGHRA, CDR2 YSYEKL. CDR3 in DNA: TGCGCCAGCAGCCAAGATCAGCAGGGGAACACTGAAGCTTTCTTT. Translation gives CASSQDQQGNTEAFF.

The chain is built from TRBV18 and TRBJ2-1, with D perhaps matching TRBD2 (6 bases). Trimming cost V 6 bases and J 5 bases, with 17 bases left between them. The CDR3 spans 15 residues. Germline CDR1 is KGHSH and CDR2 is LQKENI. The CDR3 here is CASSPTGLTNNEQFF. In DNA form, the CDR3 reads TGTGCCAGCTCCCCCACGGGACTTACTAACAATGAGCAGTTCTTC.

The table lists this clone with many counts. The J gene is TRBJ1-2, the V gene TRBV14, with 9 bases that match TRBD1. Germline loops: CDR1 SGHDN, CDR2 FVKESK. The CDR3 spans 14 residues. The junction had 7 bases not matched to a gene; V was cut back by 4 bases and J by 7 bases. Here the CDR3 reads CASSRVGQGTGYTF. The CDR3 DNA reads as TGTGCCAGCAGCCGGGTCGGACAGGGGACTGGCTACACCTTC. Filled out from reference TRBV14 and TRBJ1-2, the complete variable domain reads EAGVTQFPSHSVIEKGQTVTLRCDPISGHDNLYWYRRVMGKEIKFLLHFVKESKQDESGMPNNRFLAERTGGTYSTLKVQPAELEDSGVYFCASSRVGQGTGYTFGSGTRLTVV.

J is TRBJ2-7 and V is TRBV5-4; tentative D call: TRBD1 (6 bases). Germline V gene lookup returns CDR1 SGHNT and CDR2 YYREEE (reference sequence). The CDR3 contains 15 residues. Trimming removed 0 bases from V and 7 bases from J, with 17 bases in between. In nucleotides, the CDR3 is TGTGCCAGCAGCTTGGGGGACACCAATATGAGGGAGCAGTACTTC. Residues: CASSLGDTNMREQYF.

The chain uses TRBV18 and TRBJ2-1, with a weak D call TRBD2 (6 bases). V was cut by 2 bases and J by 5 bases, with 10 bases left in between. Germline values: CDR1 KGHSH, CDR2 LQKENI. This CDR3 contains 14 residues. The CDR3 nucleotides are TGTGCCAGCTCACCATCGGACTACAACAATGAGCAGTTCTTC. It translates to CASSPSDYNNEQFF.

This chain links TRBV27 with TRBJ1-6, with a possible D match to TRBD1 (5 bases). This CDR3 region has 17 residues. V was clipped by 3 bases and J by 5 bases, with 17 bases between them. The V gene's germline CDR1 is MNHEY and CDR2 SMNVEV (reference sequence). CDR3 DNA: TGTGCCAGCAGTTTTCGGGCAGGGTGGGGGAATAATTCACCCCTCCACTTT. It translates to CASSFRAGWGNNSPLHF.

The J gene is TRBJ2-7, the V gene TRBV7-9, with 10 positions matching TRBD1. J gave up 2 bases and V 1 base, and 2 bases lay outside the gene matches. The CDR3 covers 15 residues. Germline V gives CDR1 SEHNR, CDR2 FQNEAQ (reference sequence). CDR3 nucleotides: TGTGCCAGCAGCTTAGGGGGACAGGGGCCCTACGAGCAGTACTTC. Protein sequence: CASSLGGQGPYEQYF.

The chain couples TRBV7-2 to TRBJ1-1, with D possibly TRBD1 on 5 matching bases. V was trimmed by 5 bases and J by 7 bases, leaving 14 bases between them. CDR3 length: 13 residues. Germline-derived CDR1 and CDR2 are SGHTA and FQGNSA. As DNA, the CDR3 is TGTGCCAGCAGCGCCCAGACAGAAGGTGAAGCTTTCTTT. It is translated as CASSAQTEGEAFF.

This rearrangement joins TRBV6-5 to TRBJ1-1; D possibly corresponds to TRBD1 (6 bases). Germline V gene sequence: CDR1 MNHEY, CDR2 SVGAGI. This CDR3 is built from 15 residues. Between the trimmed V and J ends, which lost 0 bases and 0 bases, there was a span of 8 bases. The CDR3 sequence is CASSYSGHMNTEAFF. As DNA, the CDR3 is TGTGCCAGCAGTTACTCGGGACACATGAACACTGAAGCTTTCTTT.

The gene calls are TRBV3-1 (or the pseudogene TRBV3-2) and TRBJ2-3; 9 bases fit TRBD2. CDR1 is LGHDT and CDR2 is YNNKEL in the germline V gene (reference sequence). Unmatched junction bases numbered 7, after V lost 5 bases and J lost 1 base. The CDR3 is made up of 16 amino acids. For the CDR3, the DNA is TGTGCCAGCAGCGACGCTAGCGGGGTCGGCACAGATACGCAGTATTTT. Encoded protein: CASSDASGVGTDTQYF.

The chain links TRBV9 to TRBJ1-1; no clear D. Trimming took 2 bases from V and 0 from J, leaving 5 bases between them. The germline V gene has CDR1 SGDLS and CDR2 YYNGEE. This CDR3 is built from 13 residues. CDR3 nucleotide sequence: TGTGCCAGCAGCGTCGGAATGAACACTGAAGCTTTCTTT. This codes for CASSVGMNTEAFF.

The rearrangement uses TRBV7-9 and TRBJ1-3; the D gene is possibly TRBD1 (5 bases). Trimming took off 1 base at V and 0 bases at J, with 10 bases between the two ends. The germline V gene encodes CDR1 SEHNR and CDR2 FQNEAQ (reference sequence). The CDR3 has 16 amino acids. The CDR3 protein is CASSLEGTGSGNTIYF. CDR3 bases: TGTGCCAGCAGCTTAGAAGGTACAGGCTCTGGAAACACCATATATTTT.

This chain links TRBV30 with TRBJ2-2; D is ambiguous. V was pared by 5 bases and J by 7 bases, with 14 bases between. The CDR3 consists of 13 residues. The germline V gene has CDR1 GTSNPN and CDR2 SVGIG (reference sequence). The CDR3 protein is CAWGRSLVGELFF. As DNA, the CDR3 is TGTGCCTGGGGCCGGAGCCTCGTCGGGGAGCTGTTTTTT.

The chain has TRBV19 and TRBJ2-2; 7 nucleotides match TRBD1. The CDR3 totals 14 residues. V lost 5 bases to trimming and J lost 4 bases; unmatched junction nucleotides: 4. Germline V gene sequence: CDR1 LNHDA, CDR2 SQIVND (reference sequence). The CDR3 DNA is TGTGCCAGTAGTTTGGGACAGACCACCGGGGAGCTGTTTTTT. Protein sequence: CASSLGQTTGELFF.

This clone was counted only a few times. J is TRBJ2-7 and V is TRBV27; no clear D. This CDR3 contains 15 residues. Germline CDR1 reads MNHEY; CDR2 reads SMNVEV (reference sequence). Trimming took off 5 bases at V and 6 bases at J, with 20 bases between the two ends. This chain's CDR3 is CASSTGWAASGEQYF. The CDR3 coding sequence is TGTGCCAGCAGTACTGGATGGGCGGCAAGTGGCGAGCAGTACTTC.

J is TRBJ1-6 and V is TRBV6-5, with D tentatively TRBD1 (6 bases). This CDR3 contains 15 residues. Germline V gives CDR1 MNHEY, CDR2 SVGAGI. V was trimmed by 2 bases and J by 7 bases, leaving 12 bases between them. For the CDR3, the DNA is TGTGCCAGCAGTTACGGGGACACGGCCAATTCACCCCTCCACTTT. This translates into CASSYGDTANSPLHF.

The chain couples TRBV5-4 to TRBJ2-1; TRBD1 agrees at 7 bases. The J segment lost 6 bases and the V segment lost 1 base, leaving 1 base of the junction unmatched. Germline CDR1 and CDR2: SGHNT and YYREEE (reference sequence). This CDR3 region has 13 residues. The CDR3, as DNA: TGTGCCAGCAGCTTGCCAGGGGGCAATGAGCAGTTCTTC. The encoded protein is CASSLPGGNEQFF.

The genes are TRBV6-2 or TRBV6-3 and TRBJ1-4, with D unresolved. The CDR3 runs 14 residues. Deletions cut 6 bases from V and 7 bases from J, with 15 bases between. Germline CDR1 and CDR2: MNHEY and SVGEGT. The CDR3 spells CASSLTHGGEKLFF. CDR3 DNA sequence: TGTGCCAGCAGCCTCACTCATGGAGGTGAAAAACTGTTTTTT.